A selection of T cell receptor beta chains follows, all from one sample in a study of shared clonotypes between healthy human individuals. Produced via immunoSEQ multiplex PCR; TCRdb's table is partial and in-frame only. The table shows approximately 1.1 million clones, with around 82% occurring only once. Sequences were obtained from memory CD4+ T cells from PBMCs. Source of these receptors: a man aged 18-30 years in good health. Some clones in this sample may be carry-over from other donors' samples. Each CDR3 is given with its conserved first and last residue. The D gene is left open where the match is weak. Rows give clone size only sometimes, using once, few, many, or a class for an expanded clone.

TRBJ2-1	.	TRBV7-7	.	CASSPTWSSYNEQFF	TGTGCCAGCAGCCCCACGTGGAGCTCCTACAATGAGCAGTTCTTC
TRBJ1-2	once	TRBV2	.	CASSEISAVNYGYTF	TGTGCCAGCAGTGAAATCTCGGCAGTAAACTATGGCTACACCTTC
TRBJ2-7	.	TRBV7-2	TRBD1	CASSFDRGVGEQYF	TGTGCCAGCAGCTTCGACAGGGGTGTTGGGGAGCAGTACTTC
TRBJ1-2	.	TRBV19	TRBD1	CASSIEGGAGYGYTF	TGTGCCAGTAGTATCGAAGGGGGCGCTGGCTATGGCTACACCTTC
TRBJ2-2	.	TRBV5-5	TRBD1	CASTLREGAIGELFF	TGTGCCAGCACCTTGCGAGAGGGGGCGATCGGGGAGCTGTTTTTT
TRBJ2-6	.	TRBV7-3	TRBD1	CASCRTGRSGANVLTF	TGTGCCAGTTGCCGGACAGGTCGCTCTGGGGCCAACGTCCTGACTTTC
TRBJ2-1	.	TRBV5-1	TRBD2	CASSWAGTSALKVYNEQFF	TGCGCCAGCAGCTGGGCCGGGACTAGCGCCCTGAAGGTCTACAATGAGCAGTTCTTC
TRBJ2-1	.	TRBV2	.	CASIQEGVVYNEQFF	TGTGCCAGCATTCAGGAGGGAGTGGTCTACAATGAGCAGTTCTTC
TRBJ1-3	.	TRBV30	.	CAWSGTISGNTIYF	TGTGCCTGGAGTGGGACCATTTCTGGAAACACCATATATTTT
TRBJ2-3	.	TRBV5-5	.	CASSRRDSTDTQYF	TGTGCCAGCAGCCGTAGGGACAGCACAGATACGCAGTATTTT
TRBJ2-2	.	TRBV5-4	TRBD1	CASSRQGPGELFF	TGTGCCAGCAGCCGACAGGGACCTGGGGAGCTGTTTTTT
TRBJ2-7	.	TRBV9	.	CASSVDGGEQYF	TGTGCCAGCAGCGTAGATGGGGGCGAGCAGTACTTC
TRBJ2-7	.	TRBV2	.	CASSEGAGFVYEQYF	TGTGCCAGCAGTGAAGGGGCAGGGTTTGTGTACGAGCAGTACTTC
TRBJ1-2	.	TRBV4-2	.	CASSSNGQRPYGYTF	TGTGCCAGCAGCTCCAATGGACAGCGCCCCTATGGCTACACCTTC
TRBJ2-3	.	TRBV5-6	TRBD2	CASSTGLAGFTDTQYF	TGTGCCAGCAGCACAGGACTAGCGGGATTCACAGATACGCAGTATTTT
TRBJ1-4	.	TRBV2	.	CASSEGDIEKLFF	TGTGCCAGCAGTGAAGGAGACATTGAAAAACTGTTTTTT
TRBJ2-5	.	TRBV11-2	.	CASSLDRHLEETQYF	TGTGCCAGCAGCTTAGATAGGCACCTCGAGGAGACCCAGTACTTC
TRBJ2-7	.	TRBV21-1	.	CACHRDSPYEQYF	TGTGCCTGTCACCGGGACTCCCCCTACGAGCAGTACTTC
TRBJ1-2	.	TRBV6-5	.	CASSYSSRQGGYGYTF	TGTGCCAGCAGTTACTCGAGCCGGCAGGGTGGGTATGGCTACACCTTC
TRBJ2-7	.	TRBV28	TRBD2	CASQLAGYEQYF	TGTGCCAGTCAACTAGCGGGCTACGAGCAGTACTTC
TRBJ2-1	.	TRBV6-6	.	CASSLTSSNEQFF	TGTGCCAGCAGCCTAACTAGCAGCAATGAGCAGTTCTTC
TRBJ2-3	.	TRBV5-1	.	CASSLDNASTDTQYF	TGCGCCAGCAGCCTGGACAACGCTAGCACAGATACGCAGTATTTT
TRBJ1-4	few	TRBV2	.	CASSPTGRSEKLFF	TGTGCCAGCAGCCCAACGGGGCGGAGTGAAAAACTGTTTTTT
TRBJ2-7	.	TRBV20-1	.	CSAVGVEQYF	TGCAGTGCCGTGGGCGTCGAGCAGTACTTC
TRBJ1-2	.	TRBV6-6	TRBD1	CASSRDREQGYTF	TGTGCCAGCAGCCGAGACAGGGAGCAAGGCTACACCTTC
TRBJ2-5	.	TRBV11-3	.	CASSANGGGGETQYF	TGTGCCAGCAGCGCCAACGGAGGGGGAGGTGAGACCCAGTACTTC
TRBJ2-5	.	TRBV5-1	.	CASSSLGGGETQYF	TGCGCCAGCAGCTCCCTGGGAGGGGGAGAGACCCAGTACTTC
TRBJ2-5	.	TRBV11-2	TRBD2	CASSQIGGAYQETQYF	TGTGCCAGCAGCCAGATCGGGGGGGCGTACCAAGAGACCCAGTACTTC
TRBJ2-7	.	TRBV6-6	TRBD2	CASRREGTYEQYF	TGTGCCAGTCGGCGGGAGGGAACCTACGAGCAGTACTTC
TRBJ2-1	.	TRBV5-5	TRBD1	CASSLASGTGANEQFF	TGTGCCAGCAGCTTGGCCTCCGGGACAGGGGCAAATGAGCAGTTCTTC
TRBJ2-7	.	TRBV18	TRBD1	CASSTGAQTYEQYF	TGTGCCAGCTCTACAGGGGCCCAGACTTACGAGCAGTACTTC
TRBJ2-5	few	TRBV6-5	TRBD1	CASRPGTGTETQYF	TGTGCCAGCAGGCCCGGGACAGGGACAGAGACCCAGTACTTC
TRBJ2-1	.	TRBV14	.	CASSQGQGLGHNEQFF	TGTGCCAGCAGCCAAGGTCAGGGGTTGGGGCACAATGAGCAGTTCTTC
TRBJ1-1	few	TRBV5-1	.	CASSLILNTEAFF	TGCGCCAGCAGCTTGATATTGAACACTGAAGCTTTCTTT
TRBJ2-3	few	TRBV5-4	.	CASSLSRDRDTQYF	TGTGCCAGCAGCTTGTCCCGGGACCGAGATACGCAGTATTTT
TRBJ2-6	few	TRBV18	.	CASSPRQVTSGANVLTF	TGTGCCAGCTCACCACGGCAGGTCACCTCTGGGGCCAACGTCCTGACTTTC
TRBJ2-7	.	TRBV6-5	TRBD1	CASRRQGPLYEQYF	TGTGCCAGCAGACGACAGGGTCCCCTTTACGAGCAGTACTTC
TRBJ1-4	.	TRBV7-9	.	CASSLGLDRAGEKLFF	TGTGCCAGCAGCTTAGGTCTTGACCGCGCCGGGGAAAAACTGTTTTTT
TRBJ1-3	.	TRBV12-5	.	CASGLVRGGNTIYF	TGTGCTAGTGGTTTGGTACGAGGGGGAAACACCATATATTTT
TRBJ2-6	.	TRBV4-2	.	CASSPRGSPGVSGANVLTF	TGTGCCAGCAGCCCGCGGGGTAGCCCGGGGGTGTCTGGGGCCAACGTCCTGACTTTC
TRBJ1-2	.	TRBV5-6	TRBD1	CASSLAGGLRAQNLYGYTF	TGTGCCAGCAGCTTGGCAGGGGGGTTACGCGCCCAAAATCTTTATGGCTACACCTTC
TRBJ2-7	.	TRBV15	.	CATSRDGRYEQYF	TGTGCCACCAGCAGAGATGGACGCTACGAGCAGTACTTC
TRBJ2-5	.	TRBV7-9	TRBD2	CASSLVTSGRALMETQYF	TGTGCCAGCAGCTTAGTCACTAGCGGGAGGGCCTTAATGGAGACCCAGTACTTC
TRBJ2-7	few	TRBV4-2	.	CASTSQRGPGGTYEQYF	TGTGCCAGCACTTCTCAACGGGGACCAGGGGGGACCTACGAGCAGTACTTC
TRBJ2-5	.	TRBV7-2	TRBD2	CASRLAGGGETQYF	TGTGCCAGCAGGCTAGCGGGAGGTGGTGAGACCCAGTACTTC
TRBJ2-7	.	TRBV6-5	.	CASSLAGRGSEQYF	TGTGCCAGCAGTTTGGCAGGGCGGGGTAGCGAGCAGTACTTC
TRBJ2-7	.	TRBV2	TRBD1	CASSEVGQGVGEQYF	TGTGCCAGCAGTGAAGTTGGACAGGGAGTAGGGGAGCAGTACTTC
TRBJ2-1	.	TRBV4-2	TRBD2	CASRSRLAGENEQFF	TGTGCCAGCAGGTCTCGGCTAGCGGGAGAAAATGAGCAGTTCTTC
TRBJ2-2	.	TRBV19	.	CASSIVPRTGELFF	TGTGCCAGTAGTATCGTACCTAGGACCGGGGAGCTGTTTTTT
TRBJ2-2	few	TRBV2	.	CASSEALLGTGELFF	TGTGCCAGCAGTGAAGCGCTTCTCGGAACCGGGGAGCTGTTTTTT
TRBJ2-1	.	TRBV2	.	CASSEELGRYNEQFF	TGTGCCAGCAGTGAAGAATTAGGGCGTTACAATGAGCAGTTCTTC
TRBJ2-3	.	TRBV5-6	.	CASSAPAGGDTQYF	TGTGCCAGCAGCGCCCCAGCAGGGGGGGATACGCAGTATTTT
TRBJ2-3	.	TRBV11-3	.	CASSPRQTDTQYF	TGTGCCAGCAGCCCTAGACAAACAGATACGCAGTATTTT
TRBJ2-1	.	TRBV7-3	TRBD2	CASSLDGTSGRNEQFF	TGTGCCAGCAGCTTGGACGGGACTAGCGGGAGGAATGAGCAGTTCTTC
TRBJ2-3	.	TRBV7-9	TRBD1	CASSPWGQGSPDTQYF	TGTGCCAGCAGCCCTTGGGGACAGGGCAGCCCAGATACGCAGTATTTT